The clone carrying this T cell receptor beta chain was recorded a few times. The antigen remains unidentified. Germline lookup yields CDR1 SGHNT and CDR2 YYREEE (reference sequence). The CDR3 is made up of 14 amino acids. The junction had 4 bases not matched to a gene; V was cut back by 1 base and J by 5 bases. At baseline, cycle 4 day 1, and cycle 7 day 1, blood was sampled. This record belongs to a study of OX40 agonist ivuxolimab in advanced cancers. Overall study: Two cutaneous melanoma patients and one hepatocellular carcinoma patient, three in all, had partial responses.

Using immunoSEQ multiplex PCR, the repertoire was profiled, and TCRdb retains in-frame clones only, with some absent. This sample has around 71,000 clones, with around 83% found just once. Regarding the study as a whole: Relative to CD4+, CD8+ T cells held more expanded clones on average. Expanded peripheral T-cell antigen specificity went undetermined.

The receptor comes from an adult with an advanced solid tumor such as melanoma, head and neck, liver or kidney cancer. The chain links TRBV5-4 to TRBJ2-7; 9 positions match TRBD1. The starting material was CD4+ or CD8+ T cells sorted from blood, obtained in a trial of the OX40 agonist ivuxolimab. The CDR3 region has the DNA TGTGCCAGCAGCTTGTCGGGACAGGGTAACGAGCAGTACTTC. It encodes CASSLSGQGNEQYF.